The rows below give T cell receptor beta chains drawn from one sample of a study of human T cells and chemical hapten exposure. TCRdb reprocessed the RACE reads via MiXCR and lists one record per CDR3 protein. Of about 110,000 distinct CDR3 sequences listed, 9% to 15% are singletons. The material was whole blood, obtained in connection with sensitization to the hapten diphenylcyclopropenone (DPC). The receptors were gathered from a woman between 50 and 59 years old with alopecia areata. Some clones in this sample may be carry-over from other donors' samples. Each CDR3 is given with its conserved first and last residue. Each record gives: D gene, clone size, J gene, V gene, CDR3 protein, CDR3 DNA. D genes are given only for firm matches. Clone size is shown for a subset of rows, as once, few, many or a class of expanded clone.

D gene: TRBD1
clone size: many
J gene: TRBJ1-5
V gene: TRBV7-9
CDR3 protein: CASSTTGGNQPQHF
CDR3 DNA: TGTGCCAGCAGCACTACAGGGGGCAATCAGCCCCAGCATTTT

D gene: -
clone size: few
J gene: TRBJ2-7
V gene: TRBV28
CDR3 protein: CAIEEGSRGSEQYF
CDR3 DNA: TGTGCCATCGAAGAAGGGAGTCGGGGTAGCGAGCAGTACTTC

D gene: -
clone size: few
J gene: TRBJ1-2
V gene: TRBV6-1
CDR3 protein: CASSEPAPNYGYTF
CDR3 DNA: TGTGCCAGCAGTGAACCGGCTCCTAACTATGGCTACACCTTC

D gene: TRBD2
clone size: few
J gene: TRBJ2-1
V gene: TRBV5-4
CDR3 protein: CASSKETSRLGDEQFF
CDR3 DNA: TGTGCCAGCAGCAAGGAGACTAGCCGACTTGGGGATGAGCAGTTCTTC

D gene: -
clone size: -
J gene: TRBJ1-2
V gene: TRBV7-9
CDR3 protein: CASSLGYTLFIGGYTF
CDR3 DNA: TGTGCCAGCAGCTTAGGATACACCCTATTTATCGGTGGCTACACCTTC

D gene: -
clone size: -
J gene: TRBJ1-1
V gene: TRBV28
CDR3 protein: CASSLRHTEAFF
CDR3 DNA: TGTGCCAGCAGTTTAAGGCACACTGAAGCTTTCTTT

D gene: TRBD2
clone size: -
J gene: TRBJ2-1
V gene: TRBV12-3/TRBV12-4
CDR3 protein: CASSPHPGLAGDEQFF
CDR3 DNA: TGTGCCAGCAGTCCGCACCCTGGACTAGCGGGGGATGAGCAGTTCTTC

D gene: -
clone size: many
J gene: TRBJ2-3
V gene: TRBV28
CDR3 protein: CASSSTGGNTDTQYF
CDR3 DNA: TGTGCCAGCAGTTCGACAGGCGGGAACACAGATACGCAGTATTTT

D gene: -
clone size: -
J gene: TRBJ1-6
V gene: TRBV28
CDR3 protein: CASRFLGSSYNSPLHF
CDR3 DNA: TGTGCCAGCAGATTTCTCGGAAGCTCCTATAATTCACCCCTCCACTTT

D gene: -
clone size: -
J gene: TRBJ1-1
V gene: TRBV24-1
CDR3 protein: CATRLGANTEAFF
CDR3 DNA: TGTGCCACCAGGCTCGGGGCCAACACTGAAGCTTTCTTT